A single sample gave rise to the 14 T cell receptor beta chains below, sequenced in a study of response to subunit inactivated influenza vaccine. One entry per CDR3 protein, called by TCRdb with MiXCR from the RT-PCR reads. The top ten hold roughly 33% of the sample, which has over 150,000 distinct CDR3 sequences, about 10% seen once. The starting material was CD8+ T cells sorted from PBMCs, obtained less than 30 months after vaccination. The receptors shown here come from a man between 50 and 69 years old who received an inactivated influenza vaccine.

This clonotype showed up just a few times. The chain employs TRBV4-1 and TRBJ2-7, with 10 bases matching TRBD1. CDR1 and CDR2 from the germline V gene are MGHRA and YSYEKL. The V segment lost 4 bases and the J segment 3 bases; nucleotides outside the gene matches: 3. There are 14 residues in the CDR3. The CDR3 loop is CASSPTGGLYEQYF. The CDR3 coding sequence is TGCGCCAGCAGCCCGACAGGGGGCCTCTACGAGCAGTACTTC.

This clonotype was recorded many times. The rearrangement links TRBV6-2 or TRBV6-3 to TRBJ2-2; 9 bases are shared with TRBD2. Germline trimming cut 6 bases from V and 6 bases from J; bases unmatched to any gene: 5. CDR3 size: 14 residues. The germline V gene encodes CDR1 MNHEY and CDR2 SVGEGT. For the CDR3, the DNA is TGTGCCAGCAGCCGCGGGGGGGACGCCGGGGAGCTGTTTTTT. It yields the protein CASSRGGDAGELFF.

This clonotype came up many times. The chain uses TRBV5-1 and TRBJ1-6; 8 bases fit TRBD1. CDR1 and CDR2 from the germline V gene are SGHRS and YFSETQ. Trimming took 3 bases from V and 7 from J; bases not matched to a gene: 3. There are 14 residues in the CDR3. This chain's CDR3 is CASSWTGRNSPLHF. CDR3 bases: TGCGCCAGCAGCTGGACAGGGAGAAATTCACCCCTCCACTTT.

This clonotype has ten or more counts. The V gene is TRBV29-1, the J gene TRBJ1-1; D gene ambiguous. V shed 5 bases and J shed 4 bases, with 11 bases lying between them. Germline CDR1 reads SQVTM; CDR2 reads ANQGSEA. CDR3 length: 12 residues. The CDR3 reads CSVRANPTEAFF. The CDR3, as DNA: TGCAGCGTTCGGGCCAATCCCACTGAAGCTTTCTTT.

This clonotype has a handful of counts. The chain couples TRBV2 to TRBJ2-7, with 11 bases identical to TRBD2. This CDR3 comprises 15 residues. Losses at the gene ends were 3 bases for V and 4 bases for J; bases not matched to a gene: 5. Germline CDR1 is SNHLY and CDR2 is FYNNEI. The CDR3 sequence is CASSDLAGGVYEQYF. DNA of the CDR3: TGTGCCAGCAGTGACCTAGCGGGAGGTGTGTACGAGCAGTACTTC.

This clonotype turned up a few times. The CDR3 DNA reads TGTGCCACCAGCAGAGAGCGGGAAGGCTACAATGAGCAGTTCTTC. Translating gives CATSREREGYNEQFF. V usage is TRBV15 and J usage is TRBJ2-1; possible D gene TRBD2, 6 bases. Germline V CDR1 and CDR2: LNHNV, YYDKDF (reference sequence). This CDR3 comprises 15 residues. V was cut by 0 bases and J by 3 bases, with 9 bases left in between.

This clonotype was seen a few times. The V and J genes are TRBV9 and TRBJ1-2; D remains unclear. V was cut by 3 bases and J by 8 bases, with 26 bases left in between. Per germline, CDR1 SGDLS and CDR2 YYNGEE. The CDR3 totals 17 residues. The CDR3, as DNA: TGTGCCAGCAGCGCCTACGCCGCCGGGCCCCCCGGCAGGGGCTACACCTTC. It specifies CASSAYAAGPPGRGYTF.

This clonotype occurred a few times. The chain uses TRBV28 and TRBJ1-1; D unclear. V dropped 5 bases and J dropped 0 bases, with 13 bases sitting between them. This CDR3 is built from 15 residues. Germline assignment: CDR1 MDHEN and CDR2 SYDVKM. The CDR3: CASSQGRTLNTEAFF. The CDR3, as DNA: TGTGCCAGCAGTCAAGGACGGACTTTGAACACTGAAGCTTTCTTT.

V usage is TRBV6-5 and J usage is TRBJ2-1; 10 bases are shared with TRBD2. The CDR3 runs to 14 residues. Germline V gives CDR1 MNHEY, CDR2 SVGAGI. J was trimmed by 3 bases and V by 4 bases; bases with no gene match: 0. The CDR3 bases are TGTGCCAGCAGTTGGACTAGCGGCTACAATGAGCAGTTCTTC. It specifies CASSWTSGYNEQFF.

A single count supports this clonotype. V and J are TRBV2 and TRBJ2-3, with 12 bases that match TRBD2. The germline V gene encodes CDR1 SNHLY and CDR2 FYNNEI. CDR3 length: 16 amino acids. The V gene end was trimmed by 7 bases and the J gene end by 0 bases; junction bases not matched to a gene: 5. CDR3 region: CASNGLAGPSTDTQYF. For the CDR3, the DNA is TGTGCCAGCAATGGACTAGCGGGACCTAGCACAGATACGCAGTATTTT.

V is TRBV4-2 and J is TRBJ1-3; a weak D match, TRBD1 (5 bases). Germline V gene data show CDR1 as LGHNA and CDR2 as YNFKEQ. This CDR3 region has 17 residues. Trimming took 3 bases from V and 3 from J, leaving 18 bases between them. The CDR3: CASSQYIARGNGNTIYF. As DNA, the CDR3 is TGTGCCAGCAGCCAGTACATAGCCCGGGGGAATGGAAACACCATATATTTT.

In its sample, this clonotype was seen a few times. The rearrangement joins TRBV3-1 to TRBJ2-7; 7 positions match TRBD1. Trimming cost V 3 bases and J 2 bases; bases outside gene matches: 4. The V gene's germline CDR1 is LGHDT and CDR2 YNNKEL (reference sequence). The CDR3 runs 14 residues. DNA for the CDR3: TGTGCCAGCAGCCACACAGGGGTGACCTACGAGCAGTACTTC. This encodes CASSHTGVTYEQYF.

This clonotype was seen ten or more times. This chain joins TRBV2 and TRBJ2-7, with D maybe TRBD1 (6 bases). The CDR3 contains 15 residues. Germline values: CDR1 SNHLY, CDR2 FYNNEI. Trimming stripped 6 bases from V and 5 bases from J, with 20 bases between. The CDR3 DNA reads as TGTGCCAGCAGAGAAAGAACCGGGACATCGAACGAGCAGTACTTC. Residues: CASRERTGTSNEQYF.

The DNA for the CDR3 is TGTGCCAGCAAGCTAGCGGGGGGGACCTACAATGAGCAGTTCTTC. Amino acids: CASKLAGGTYNEQFF. The rearrangement links TRBV12-3 or TRBV12-4 to TRBJ2-1, with 12 bases that match TRBD2. V gave up 7 bases and J gave up 2 bases; unmatched junction bases: 3. The CDR3 consists of 15 residues.